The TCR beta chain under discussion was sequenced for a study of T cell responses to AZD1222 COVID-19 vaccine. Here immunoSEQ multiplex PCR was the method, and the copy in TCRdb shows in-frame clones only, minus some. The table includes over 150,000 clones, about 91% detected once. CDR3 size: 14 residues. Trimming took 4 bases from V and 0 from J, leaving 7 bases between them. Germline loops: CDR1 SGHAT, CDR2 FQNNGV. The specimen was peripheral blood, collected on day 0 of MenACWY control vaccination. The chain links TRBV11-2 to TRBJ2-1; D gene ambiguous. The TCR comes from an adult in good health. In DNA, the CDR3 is TGTGCCAGCAGCTCCCTAGACTCCTACAATGAGCAGTTCTTC. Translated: CASSSLDSYNEQFF.